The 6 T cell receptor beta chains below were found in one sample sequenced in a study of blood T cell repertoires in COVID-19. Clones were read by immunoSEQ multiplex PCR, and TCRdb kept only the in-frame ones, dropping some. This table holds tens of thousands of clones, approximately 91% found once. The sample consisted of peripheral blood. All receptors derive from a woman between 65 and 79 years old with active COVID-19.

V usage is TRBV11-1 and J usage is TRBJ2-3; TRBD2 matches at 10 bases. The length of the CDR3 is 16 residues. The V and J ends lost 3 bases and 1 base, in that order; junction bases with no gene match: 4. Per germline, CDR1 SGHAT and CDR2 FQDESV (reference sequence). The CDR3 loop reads CASSLGLARGTDTQYF. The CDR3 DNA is TGTGCCAGCAGCTTGGGACTAGCGAGGGGCACAGATACGCAGTATTTT.

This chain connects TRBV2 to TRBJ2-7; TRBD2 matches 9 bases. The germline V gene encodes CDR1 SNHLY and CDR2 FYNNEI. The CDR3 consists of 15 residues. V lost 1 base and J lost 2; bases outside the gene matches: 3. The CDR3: CASSEGGRAPYEQYF. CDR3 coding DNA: TGTGCCAGCAGTGAAGGCGGGAGGGCCCCCTACGAGCAGTACTTC.

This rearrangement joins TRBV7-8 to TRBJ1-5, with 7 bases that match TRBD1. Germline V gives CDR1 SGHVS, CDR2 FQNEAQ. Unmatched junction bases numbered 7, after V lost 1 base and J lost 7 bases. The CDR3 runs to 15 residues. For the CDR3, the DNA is TGTGCCAGCAGCTTAGGAGGGGGCGCAGGGCAGCCCCAGCATTTT. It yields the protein CASSLGGGAGQPQHF.

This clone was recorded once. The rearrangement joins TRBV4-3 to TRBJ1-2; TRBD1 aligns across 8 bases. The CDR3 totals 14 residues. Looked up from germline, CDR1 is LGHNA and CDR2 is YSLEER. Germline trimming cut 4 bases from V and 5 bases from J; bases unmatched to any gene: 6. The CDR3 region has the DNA TGCGCCAGCAGCCCGTCGGGACAGGTGTATGGCTACACCTTC. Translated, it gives CASSPSGQVYGYTF.

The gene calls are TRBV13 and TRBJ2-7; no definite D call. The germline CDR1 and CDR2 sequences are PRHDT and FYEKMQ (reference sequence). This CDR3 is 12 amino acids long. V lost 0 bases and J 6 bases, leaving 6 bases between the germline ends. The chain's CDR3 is CASSLGGVEQYF. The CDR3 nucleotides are TGTGCCAGCAGCTTAGGGGGCGTCGAGCAGTACTTC.

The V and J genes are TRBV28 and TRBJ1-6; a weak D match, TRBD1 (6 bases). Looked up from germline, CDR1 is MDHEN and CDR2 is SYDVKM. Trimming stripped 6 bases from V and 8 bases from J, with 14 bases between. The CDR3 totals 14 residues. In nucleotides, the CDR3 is TGTGCCAGCAGCGAACAGGGAGCTTATTCACCCCTCCACTTT. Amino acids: CASSEQGAYSPLHF.